This entry lists 16 T cell receptor beta chains sequenced from one sample in a study of shared clonotypes between healthy human individuals (dated by TCRdb to the early 2020s). Library preparation employed the immunoSEQ multiplex PCR assay. The table comes from immuneACCESS by way of TCRdb, which keeps in-frame sequences with V and J called. Part of the clones is missing from these tables; in studies checked, under half for an unresolved V gene and the rest for unknown reasons. In this sample the table shows 530,000 or so clones, over 60% of which occur a single time. The top ten clones comprise roughly an eighth of the sample. Sequencing was done on a sample of PBMCs. The receptors here all came from a woman between 40 and 55 years old in good health. Some clones in this sample may be carry-over from other donors' samples.

This clone was observed a handful of times. The rearrangement links TRBV5-6 to TRBJ1-1, with unresolved D. The CDR3 extends over 15 amino acids. The germline V gene encodes CDR1 SGHDT and CDR2 YYEEEE. V was cut by 4 bases and J by 0 bases, with 13 bases left in between. The CDR3 bases are TGTGCCAGCAGCCTCCGGGCCTCCATGAACACTGAAGCTTTCTTT. Protein product: CASSLRASMNTEAFF.

This clone has just a few counts. This chain connects TRBV30 to TRBJ1-1, with 7 bases matching TRBD1. CDR3 length equals 13 residues. V lost 1 base, J lost 5 bases, and 4 bases stayed unmatched. The germline gives CDR1 GTSNPN, CDR2 SVGIG (reference sequence). CDR3 DNA: TGTGCCTGGAGTGAGGGGGCGAGGACTGAAGCTTTCTTT. This sequence encodes CAWSEGARTEAFF.

V and J are TRBV28 and TRBJ2-7; TRBD2 matches 14 bases. Germline V lookup: CDR1 MDHEN, CDR2 SYDVKM. V trimming: 4 bases; J trimming: 4 bases; junction bases outside the gene matches: 9. The CDR3 is 17 amino acids. The CDR3 loop is CASSSTPGTSGSYEQYF. DNA for the CDR3: TGTGCCAGCAGTTCTACTCCAGGGACTAGCGGGAGTTACGAGCAGTACTTC. Filled out from reference TRBV28 and TRBJ2-7, the complete variable domain reads DVKVTQSSRYLVKRTGEKVFLECVQDMDHENMFWYRQDPGLGLRLIYFSYDVKMKEKGDIPEGYSVSREKKERFSLILESASTNQTSMYLCASSSTPGTSGSYEQYFGPGTRLTVT.

The rearrangement joins TRBV14 to TRBJ2-1; D is uncertain. The CDR3 extends over 13 amino acids. Germline assignment: CDR1 SGHDN and CDR2 FVKESK. With 1 base removed from V and 5 bases from J, the gap between germline ends came to 6 bases. This chain's CDR3 is CASSQALHNEQFF. The DNA for the CDR3 is TGTGCCAGCAGCCAAGCCCTACACAATGAGCAGTTCTTC.

V usage is TRBV18 and J usage is TRBJ2-2; D is possibly TRBD1 (5 bases). In germline, CDR1 is KGHSH, CDR2 LQKENI. Trimming removed 3 bases from V and 3 bases from J, with 14 bases in between. This CDR3 is 16 amino acids long. DNA for the CDR3: TGTGCCAGCTCACCCTGGCCCGGACAAGACACCGGGGAGCTGTTTTTT. This sequence encodes CASSPWPGQDTGELFF. Full variable domain (remainder filled in from reference TRBV18 and TRBJ2-2): NAGVMQNPRHLVRRRGQEARLRCSPMKGHSHVYWYRQLPEEGLKFMVYLQKENIIDESGMPKERFSAEFPKEGPSILRIQQVVRGDSAAYFCASSPWPGQDTGELFFGEGSRLTVL.

The chain has TRBV7-3 and TRBJ2-3; perhaps D is TRBD1 or TRBD2 (5 bases each). The CDR3 is 14 residues long. Trimming stripped 0 bases from V and 6 bases from J, with 10 bases between. Germline assignment: CDR1 SGHTA and CDR2 FQGTGA. The CDR3 bases are TGTGCCAGCAGCTTAACGGGACGAGGGGATACGCAGTATTTT. Its protein is CASSLTGRGDTQYF. Supplemented by reference TRBV7-3 and TRBJ2-3, the full variable domain reads GAGVSQTPSNKVTEKGKYVELRCDPISGHTALYWYRQSLGQGPEFLIYFQGTGAADDSGLPNDRFFAVRPEGSVSTLKIQRTERGDSAVYLCASSLTGRGDTQYFGPGTRLTVL.

This clone was found once. The V gene is TRBV20-1, the J gene TRBJ2-2; D remains unclear. This CDR3 region has 11 residues. V was pared by 4 bases and J by 5 bases, with 5 bases between. Germline V gene sequence: CDR1 DFQATT, CDR2 SNEGSKA (reference sequence). CDR3 sequence reads: CSATGTGELFF. The CDR3 region has the DNA TGCAGTGCTACAGGAACCGGGGAGCTGTTTTTT.

The DNA of the CDR3 is TGCGCCAGCAGCTTGGTGGGGGGAATGAACACTGAAGCTTTCTTT. Translating it yields CASSLVGGMNTEAFF. The rearrangement joins TRBV5-1 to TRBJ1-1, with D maybe TRBD1 (5 bases). Germline lookup yields CDR1 SGHRS and CDR2 YFSETQ. V gave up 0 bases and J gave up 0 bases, with 9 bases separating them. The CDR3 length is 15 residues.

V is TRBV9 and J is TRBJ1-2; TRBD1 aligns across 11 bases. Losses at the gene ends were 4 bases for V and 7 bases for J; bases not matched to a gene: 9. The CDR3 spans 15 residues. Germline V CDR1 and CDR2: SGDLS, YYNGEE. The CDR3: CASSPGTGGSLGYTF. For the CDR3, the DNA is TGTGCCAGCAGCCCGGGGACAGGGGGGAGTCTTGGCTACACCTTC.

This chain uses TRBV7-9 with TRBJ1-2; TRBD1 aligns across 7 bases. The CDR3 has 13 amino acids. J lost 2 bases, V lost 5 bases, and 2 bases had no gene match. Germline CDR1 is SEHNR and CDR2 is FQNEAQ (reference sequence). CDR3 in amino acids: CASSRDRNYGYTF. The CDR3 nucleotides are TGTGCCAGCAGCCGGGACAGAAACTATGGCTACACCTTC.

The rearrangement joins TRBV19 to TRBJ2-3; 10 bases line up with TRBD2. V shed 8 bases and J 5 bases; nucleotides not matched to a gene: 4. Germline-derived CDR1 and CDR2 are LNHDA and SQIVND (reference sequence). There are 13 residues in the CDR3. The CDR3 nucleotides read TGTGCCAGTTCTAGCGGGAGAGGAGATACGCAGTATTTT. Translated, it gives CASSSGRGDTQYF.

This clone was observed a single time. This chain connects TRBV25-1 to TRBJ2-2; 8 nucleotides line up with TRBD2. V lost 3 bases and J lost 6; bases outside the gene matches: 3. The CDR3 has 14 amino acids. From germline, CDR1 is MGHDK and CDR2 SYGVNS. For the CDR3, the DNA is TGTGCCAGCAGTGATAGCGGGATCTCCGGGGAGCTGTTTTTT. It codes for CASSDSGISGELFF.

This sequence joins TRBV7-2 and TRBJ2-1; 7 bases align to TRBD1. The CDR3 totals 15 residues. Germline CDR1 reads SGHTA; CDR2 reads FQGNSA. Trimming took 5 bases from V and 2 from J; bases not matched to a gene: 6. The CDR3 sequence is CASSPRQGAYNEQFF. The CDR3 DNA reads TGTGCCAGCAGCCCCCGACAGGGCGCCTACAATGAGCAGTTCTTC.

The rearrangement links TRBV5-4 to TRBJ2-2, with a tentative D call TRBD2 (7 bases). The CDR3 covers 15 residues. Germline CDR1 SGHNT, CDR2 YYREEE (reference sequence). The germline V and J ends were trimmed by 4 bases and 5 bases, with 15 bases remaining between them. The CDR3 DNA reads as TGTGCCAGCAGCCCGGGGGGACAATTTACCGGGGAGCTGTTTTTT. Amino acid sequence: CASSPGGQFTGELFF.

This clone was observed a handful of times. This rearrangement joins TRBV7-3 to TRBJ2-7; 10 nucleotides agree with TRBD2. CDR3 size: 17 residues. Looked up from germline, CDR1 is SGHTA and CDR2 is FQGTGA. After removal of 5 bases from V and 5 bases from J, the junction contained 15 bases not matched to a gene. CDR3 DNA sequence: TGTGCCAGCAGCCTATCGGGAGCGGGAGGGCCAAGACACGAGCAGTACTTC. Translated: CASSLSGAGGPRHEQYF. The full variable domain, its missing parts supplied by reference TRBV7-3 and TRBJ2-7, is GAGVSQTPSNKVTEKGKYVELRCDPISGHTALYWYRQSLGQGPEFLIYFQGTGAADDSGLPNDRFFAVRPEGSVSTLKIQRTERGDSAVYLCASSLSGAGGPRHEQYFGPGTRLTVT.

There are a few counts of this clone. The rearrangement uses TRBV6-5 and TRBJ2-4; TRBD1 or TRBD2 may be the D gene (7 bases each). The CDR3 runs 12 residues. Trimming stripped 6 bases from V and 11 bases from J, with 14 bases between. CDR1 MNHEY and CDR2 SVGAGI come from the germline V gene. The CDR3 loop reads CASSPGGGFQYF. CDR3 in DNA: TGTGCCAGCAGCCCAGGGGGGGGTTTTCAGTACTTC.